This T cell receptor beta chain was identified in a study of blood T cell repertoires in COVID-19. Overall study context: The cDNA or gDNA used as material had been derived from T cells, B-cell-depleted T cells, or PBMCs.

Germline CDR1 is LGHDT and CDR2 is YNNKEL (reference sequence). Trimming took 1 base from V and 6 from J, leaving 14 bases between them. CDR3 length equals 15 residues. In the original workflow: Reference gene primer amplification gave nucleated cell count estimates. This table comes from immunoSEQ multiplex PCR, and its TCRdb copy is limited to in-frame clones, with some not included. V, J and clone size were drawn from that table, and D and trimming were deduced from the DNA. The sample includes roughly 68,000 clones, about four fifths of them seen just once. This chain joins TRBV3-1 (or the pseudogene TRBV3-2) and TRBJ2-3; TRBD1 is a possible D gene (5 bases). The clonotype originates from a man between 50 and 59 years old with active COVID-19. The sample was peripheral blood. The CDR3 DNA sequence: TGTGCCAGCAGCCAAGGCCTGCGGTCAGGGGATACGCAGTATTTT. It encodes CASSQGLRSGDTQYF.